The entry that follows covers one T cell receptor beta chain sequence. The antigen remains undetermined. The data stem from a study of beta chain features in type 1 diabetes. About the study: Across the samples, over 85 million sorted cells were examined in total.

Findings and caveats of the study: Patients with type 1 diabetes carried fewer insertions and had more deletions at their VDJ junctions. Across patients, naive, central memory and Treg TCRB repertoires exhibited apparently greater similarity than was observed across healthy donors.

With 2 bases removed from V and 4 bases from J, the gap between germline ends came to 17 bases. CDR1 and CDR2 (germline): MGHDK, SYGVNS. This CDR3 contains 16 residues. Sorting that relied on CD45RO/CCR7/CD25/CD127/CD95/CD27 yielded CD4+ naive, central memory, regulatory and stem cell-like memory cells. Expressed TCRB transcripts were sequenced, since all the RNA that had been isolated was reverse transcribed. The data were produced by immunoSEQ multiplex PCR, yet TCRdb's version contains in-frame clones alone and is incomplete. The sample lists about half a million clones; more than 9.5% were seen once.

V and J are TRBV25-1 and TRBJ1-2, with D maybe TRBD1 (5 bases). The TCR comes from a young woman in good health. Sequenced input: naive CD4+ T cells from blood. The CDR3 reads CASSEPIGGVSYGYTF. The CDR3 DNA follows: TGTGCCAGCAGTGAACCTATAGGAGGGGTCTCCTATGGCTACACCTTC.